Each of the 16 T cell receptor beta chains below was sequenced from the same sample in a study of cytomegalovirus exposure and HLA in healthy donors. In the PCR, 60 Vbeta and 13 Jbeta primers were used. Assay: immunoSEQ multiplex PCR; the TCRdb copy retains only in-frame clones and omits some. The sample has 100,000 to 150,000 clones; about 80% are singletons. Sequencing input: PBMCs. All receptors come from a woman aged 40-49 years in good health and CMV-seropositive.

This clone was detected once. The rearrangement links TRBV27 to TRBJ2-3, with D possibly TRBD2 on 6 matching bases. Germline CDR1 MNHEY, CDR2 SMNVEV (reference sequence). Trimming cost V 1 base and J 2 bases, with 13 bases left between them. The CDR3 length is 16 residues. The CDR3 coding sequence is TGTGCCAGCAGTTTATTTGGCGGGACCTCCACAGATACGCAGTATTTT. This encodes CASSLFGGTSTDTQYF.

The chain links TRBV28 to TRBJ2-3; the match to TRBD2 covers 14 bases. The CDR3 contains 19 residues. Germline assignment: CDR1 MDHEN and CDR2 SYDVKM. With V trimmed by 3 bases and J by 2 bases, 10 bases remained unmatched. As DNA, the CDR3 is TGTGCCAGCAGTTTGGGGGGGACTAGCGGGGGCCTAGCCACAGATACGCAGTATTTT. Amino acid sequence: CASSLGGTSGGLATDTQYF.

The genes are TRBV28 and TRBJ2-7, with TRBD1 matching over 8 bases. CDR1 and CDR2 (germline): MDHEN, SYDVKM. The CDR3 sequence is 15 residues long. J was trimmed by 3 bases and V by 2 bases; bases with no gene match: 6. CDR3 loop: CASSLDRGPFYEQYF. DNA for the CDR3: TGTGCCAGCAGTTTAGACAGGGGCCCCTTCTACGAGCAGTACTTC.

This chain links TRBV5-1 with TRBJ2-7; TRBD2 matches 8 bases. The CDR3 extends over 15 amino acids. V shed 0 bases, J shed 1 base, and the junction held 3 bases outside the gene matches. The germline V gene encodes CDR1 SGHRS and CDR2 YFSETQ. The CDR3, as DNA: TGCGCCAGCAGCTTGGATAGCGGGAATTCCTACGAGCAGTACTTC. This translates into CASSLDSGNSYEQYF. Together with reference TRBV5-1 and TRBJ2-7, the CDR3 gives the full variable domain: KAGVTQTPRYLIKTRGQQVTLSCSPISGHRSVSWYQQTPGQGLQFLFEYFSETQRNKGNFPGRFSGRQFSNSRSEMNVSTLELGDSALYLCASSLDSGNSYEQYFGPGTRLTVT.

This chain joins TRBV19 and TRBJ1-6, with 11 bases lining up with TRBD1. Looked up from germline, CDR1 is LNHDA and CDR2 is SQIVND (reference sequence). The CDR3 covers 13 residues. Trimming removed 7 bases from V and 16 bases from J; junction bases left unmatched: 9. CDR3 sequence: CASNPGQGDRLHF. The CDR3 coding sequence is TGTGCCAGTAATCCGGGACAGGGGGATCGTCTCCACTTT.

J is TRBJ2-3 and V is TRBV5-4; D may be TRBD2 (6 bases). From germline, CDR1 is SGHNT and CDR2 YYREEE (reference sequence). Trimming stripped 4 bases from V and 3 bases from J, with 15 bases between. The CDR3 has 15 residues. The CDR3 loop is CASSDPSEGTDTQYF. The CDR3 DNA follows: TGTGCCAGCAGCGACCCTAGCGAGGGTACAGATACGCAGTATTTT.

In its sample, this clone was seen a few times. This chain uses TRBV28 with TRBJ2-5, with 10 bases that match TRBD1. The CDR3 is 15 residues long. Germline lookup yields CDR1 MDHEN and CDR2 SYDVKM. The V gene end was trimmed by 6 bases and the J gene end by 4 bases; junction bases not matched to a gene: 8. Here the CDR3 reads CASRKTGGVSETQYF. Written as DNA, the CDR3 is TGTGCCAGCAGAAAGACAGGGGGCGTATCAGAGACCCAGTACTTC.

There are many counts of this clone. The chain uses TRBV4-3 and TRBJ2-3, with 7 bases fitting TRBD2. CDR1 and CDR2 from the germline V gene are LGHNA and YSLEER. The CDR3 contains 15 residues. The J segment lost 4 bases and the V segment lost 4 bases, leaving 8 bases of the junction unmatched. CDR3 DNA: TGCGCCAGCAGCCCGAAGGGAGGGGAGGCAGATACGCAGTATTTT. This codes for CASSPKGGEADTQYF.

This chain connects TRBV27 to TRBJ2-6; 8 bases agree with TRBD2. This CDR3 has 18 amino acids. Germline CDR1 MNHEY, CDR2 SMNVEV (reference sequence). With V trimmed by 6 bases and J by 0 bases, 10 bases remained unmatched. The DNA of the CDR3 is TGTGCCAGCAGGCTTAGTCCGGGGACTAGCTCTGGGGCCAACGTCCTGACTTTC. Residues: CASRLSPGTSSGANVLTF.

The chain joins TRBV7-2 to TRBJ1-5; D might be TRBD1 (6 bases). Trimming removed 4 bases from V and 7 bases from J, with 11 bases in between. The CDR3 sequence is 13 residues long. CDR1 and CDR2 (germline): SGHTA, FQGNSA. The CDR3 is CASSSGAMQPQHF. CDR3 coding DNA: TGTGCCAGCAGCTCAGGGGCAATGCAGCCCCAGCATTTT.

V and J are TRBV4-1 and TRBJ2-7; D remains unclear. This CDR3 comprises 13 residues. Trimming took off 0 bases at V and 2 bases at J, with 5 bases between the two ends. Germline loops: CDR1 MGHRA, CDR2 YSYEKL. The CDR3 loop is CASSQENTYEQYF. The CDR3 DNA is TGCGCCAGCAGCCAAGAGAACACCTACGAGCAGTACTTC.

This sequence joins TRBV27 and TRBJ2-7, with 11 bases lining up with TRBD2. Germline V gives CDR1 MNHEY, CDR2 SMNVEV (reference sequence). This CDR3 contains 15 residues. J gave up 0 bases and V 6 bases, and 4 bases lay outside the gene matches. CDR3 amino acids: CASRPGLAASYEQYF. CDR3 bases: TGTGCCAGCAGGCCGGGACTAGCGGCCTCCTACGAGCAGTACTTC.

This chain uses TRBV4-3 with TRBJ1-5; D is possibly TRBD1 (5 bases). V was trimmed by 0 bases and J by 2 bases, leaving 14 bases between them. There are 17 residues in the CDR3. Germline lookup yields CDR1 LGHNA and CDR2 YSLEER. The CDR3, as DNA: TGCGCCAGCAGCCAAGAAAGGCGCAGGGTTTGCAATCAGCCCCAGCATTTT. Its translation is CASSQERRRVCNQPQHF.

A few counts support this clone. The rearrangement links TRBV6-5 to TRBJ1-2; D may be TRBD1 (5 bases). V lost 6 bases and J 4 bases, leaving 9 bases between the germline ends. CDR3 length: 12 residues. Germline V gene data show CDR1 as MNHEY and CDR2 as SVGAGI. DNA of the CDR3: TGTGCCAGCAGCAGCGACAGCTATGGCTACACCTTC. It yields the protein CASSSDSYGYTF.

This clone was seen a single time. The chain links TRBV9 to TRBJ2-3, with 12 bases matching TRBD2. The trim removed 4 bases at V and 2 bases at J, leaving 5 bases unmatched. The CDR3 is 16 residues long. Per germline, CDR1 SGDLS and CDR2 YYNGEE. CDR3 in amino acids: CASSPRTSGTTDTQYF. Written as DNA, the CDR3 is TGTGCCAGCAGCCCCCGGACTAGCGGGACCACAGATACGCAGTATTTT. Combining the CDR3 with reference TRBV9 and TRBJ2-3 gives the whole variable domain DSGVTQTPKHLITATGQRVTLRCSPRSGDLSVYWYQQSLDQGLQFLIQYYNGEERAKGNILERFSAQQFPDLHSELNLSSLELGDSALYFCASSPRTSGTTDTQYFGPGTRLTVL.

V usage is TRBV4-3 and J usage is TRBJ2-3; no clear D gene. V lost 0 bases and J 5 bases, leaving 15 bases between the germline ends. This CDR3 region has 16 residues. CDR1 is LGHNA and CDR2 is YSLEER in the germline V gene. CDR3 in amino acids: CASSQDRSYVGDTQYF. Written as DNA, the CDR3 is TGCGCCAGCAGCCAAGACCGTTCGTACGTCGGAGATACGCAGTATTTT.